Listed below are T cell receptor beta chains from one sample, sequenced in a study of T cell responses to AZD1222 COVID-19 vaccine. The method was immunoSEQ multiplex PCR; TCRdb's version includes in-frame clones alone and lacks a portion of them. The table lists tens of thousands of clones, about 79% of them singletons. Sequencing used peripheral blood, obtained on day 0 of AZD1222 vaccination. The origin of the receptors is an adult in good health. Each CDR3 is given with its conserved first and last residue. The D gene is left open where the match is weak. Size is stated for part of the rows, as once, few or many counts, or as a class when the clone is expanded.

d_gene	abundance	v_gene	j_gene	CDR3nt	CDR3aa
TRBD2	once	TRBV24-1	TRBJ2-3	TGTGCCACCAGTGATTTGGCGCGGGGGGCAGATACGCAGTATTTT	CATSDLARGADTQYF
NA	NA	TRBV6-5	TRBJ2-2	TGTGCCAGCGGTCAGGGACCTATGAACACCGGGGAGCTGTTTTTT	CASGQGPMNTGELFF
NA	NA	TRBV28	TRBJ1-2	TGTGCCAGCAGGCCATTCGGGGGTAGCGGCTATGGCTACACCTTC	CASRPFGGSGYGYTF
TRBD1	NA	TRBV24-1	TRBJ2-4	TGTGCCACCAGTGTGATAACAGGGGGCCATGTCATTCAGTACTTC	CATSVITGGHVIQYF
TRBD1	NA	TRBV2	TRBJ1-4	TGTGCCAGCAGAATGCGACAGGGGATCCGGGAAAAACTGTTTTTT	CASRMRQGIREKLFF
NA	NA	TRBV5-4	TRBJ1-2	TGTGCCAGCAGCCCAGGATATGGCTACACCTTC	CASSPGYGYTF
TRBD2	NA	TRBV3-1/TRBV3-2	TRBJ2-4	TGTGCCAGCAGCCAAGATGAGACTAAGAGGCGGGAGGGCCGATGGGACAAAAACATTCAGTACTTC	CASSQDETKRREGRWDKNIQYF
NA	NA	TRBV9	TRBJ2-2	TGTGCCAGCAGCGTAGTGGGAGGCGGGGAGCTGTTTTTT	CASSVVGGGELFF
NA	NA	TRBV28	TRBJ1-2	TGTGCCAGCAGTTGGGAGAAGGGCTATGGCTACACCTTC	CASSWEKGYGYTF
NA	NA	TRBV19	TRBJ2-7	TGTGCCAGTAGTATAGGGGGCCGCTACGAGCAGTACTTC	CASSIGGRYEQYF
NA	NA	TRBV19	TRBJ2-2	TGTGCCAGTAGTATCTTGGGGGAGAACACCGGGGAGCTGTTTTTT	CASSILGENTGELFF
NA	NA	TRBV19	TRBJ2-5	TGTGCCAGTGCGCAGGGGCAAGAGACCCAGTACTTC	CASAQGQETQYF
TRBD2	few	TRBV3-1/TRBV3-2	TRBJ2-1	TGTGCCAGCAGCCAAGCTTGGCTAGCGGGAGGTCCGAATGAGCAGTTCTTC	CASSQAWLAGGPNEQFF
TRBD1	NA	TRBV29-1	TRBJ2-3	TGCAGCGTTGCCGGGACAGGAGTCAAATACACAGATACGCAGTATTTT	CSVAGTGVKYTDTQYF
NA	NA	TRBV11-1	TRBJ2-1	TGTGCCAGCAGCCGCGGTCTGGAGGATGAGCAGTTCTTC	CASSRGLEDEQFF
TRBD2	NA	TRBV28	TRBJ2-3	TGTGCCAGCAGCCCGCGACTAGCGGGACGAGGAGATACGCAGTATTTT	CASSPRLAGRGDTQYF
NA	NA	TRBV14	TRBJ2-2	TGTGCCAGCAGCCAATTCGCCGGGGAGCTGTTTTTT	CASSQFAGELFF
NA	NA	TRBV18	TRBJ1-1	TGTGCCAGCTCACCACTTGGGACTGAAGCTTTCTTT	CASSPLGTEAFF
NA	NA	TRBV18	TRBJ1-1	TGTGCCAGCTCACCACCCCCTCGTCGCACCGCCACTGAAGCTTTCTTT	CASSPPPRRTATEAFF
NA	NA	TRBV11-3	TRBJ2-1	TGTGCCAGCACCGAGGGGTTATGGAATGAGCAGTTCTTC	CASTEGLWNEQFF
TRBD2	NA	TRBV24-1	TRBJ2-1	TGTGCCACCAGTGATTCGGGACTAGCGAACTACAATGAGCAGTTCTTC	CATSDSGLANYNEQFF
NA	NA	TRBV6-2/TRBV6-3	TRBJ2-6	TGTGCCAGCAGTCCGCAATTGGGGGACTCTGGGGCCAACGTCCTGACTTTC	CASSPQLGDSGANVLTF
TRBD2	NA	TRBV7-3	TRBJ2-2	TGTGCCAGCAGCTTACACGTGCGGACTAGCGGGAGTCACACCGGGGAGCTGTTTTTT	CASSLHVRTSGSHTGELFF
NA	NA	TRBV28	TRBJ2-5	TGTGCCAGCAGTCCCGCCCCGGAGACCCAGTACTTC	CASSPAPETQYF
TRBD2	NA	TRBV10-3	TRBJ2-3	TGTGCCATCAGCCAACTAGCGGGAGGAGGGGATACGCAGTATTTT	CAISQLAGGGDTQYF
NA	few	TRBV29-1	TRBJ1-1	TGCAGCGTTGAAGAAAAGGAAGGGGTTGAAGCTTTCTTT	CSVEEKEGVEAFF
NA	once	TRBV7-2	TRBJ1-1	TGTGCCAGCAGCCTAGTCGGGATGAACACTGAAGCTTTCTTT	CASSLVGMNTEAFF
NA	NA	TRBV4-3	TRBJ2-2	TGCGCCAGCAGCCAAGGATCCGGACTAAAGACCGGGGAGCTGTTTTTT	CASSQGSGLKTGELFF
NA	NA	TRBV3-1/TRBV3-2	TRBJ2-7	TGTGCCAGCAGCCCCGTTGAAGGACCCTACGAGCAGTACTTC	CASSPVEGPYEQYF